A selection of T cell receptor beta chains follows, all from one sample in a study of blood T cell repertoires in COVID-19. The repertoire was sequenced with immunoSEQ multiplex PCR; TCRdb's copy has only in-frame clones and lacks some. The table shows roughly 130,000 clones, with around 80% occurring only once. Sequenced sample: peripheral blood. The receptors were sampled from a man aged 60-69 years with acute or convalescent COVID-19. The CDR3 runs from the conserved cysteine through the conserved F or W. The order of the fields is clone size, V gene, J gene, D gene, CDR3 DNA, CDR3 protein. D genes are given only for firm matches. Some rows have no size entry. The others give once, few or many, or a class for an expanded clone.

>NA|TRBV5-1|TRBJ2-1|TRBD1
TGCGCCAGCAGCCCGCCGGGACAGGGGTACAATGAGCAGTTCTTC
CASSPPGQGYNEQFF
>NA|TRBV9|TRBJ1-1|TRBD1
TGTGCCAGCAGCCTATTCGACAGGGGGGGTAGGAACACTGAAGCTTTCTTT
CASSLFDRGGRNTEAFF
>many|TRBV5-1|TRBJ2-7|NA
TGCGCCAGCAGCATTCTCGGGACTCCCGACGAGCAGTACTTC
CASSILGTPDEQYF
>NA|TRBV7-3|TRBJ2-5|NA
TGTGCCAGCAGCCCCAGGGGAGGGCGGGAGACCCAGTACTTC
CASSPRGGRETQYF
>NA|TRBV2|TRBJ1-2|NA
TGTGCCAGCAGTGCTAGGTTTAGTGGCTACACCTTC
CASSARFSGYTF
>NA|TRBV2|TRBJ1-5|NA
TGTGCCAGCAGTTCAACAGGGTTTCAGCCCCAGCATTTT
CASSSTGFQPQHF
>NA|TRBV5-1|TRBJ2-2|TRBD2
TGCGCCAGCAGCCCCCGGACTAGCGGGAGGGCTGACACCGGGGAGCTGTTTTTT
CASSPRTSGRADTGELFF
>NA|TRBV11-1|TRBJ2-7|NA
TGTGCCAGCAGCTTTATAGGGAGTGAGTGGTACGAGCAGTACTTC
CASSFIGSEWYEQYF
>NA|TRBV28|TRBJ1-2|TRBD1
TGTGCCAGCAGTCAGGGGGACTATGGCTACACCTTC
CASSQGDYGYTF
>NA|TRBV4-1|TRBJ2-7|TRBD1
TGCGCCAGCAGCCAAGGGGATCAGACAGGGGCCTTCTACGAGCAGTACTTC
CASSQGDQTGAFYEQYF
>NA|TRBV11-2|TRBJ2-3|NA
TGTGCCAGCAGCTTGGGCTTTAGTCCCTCCACAGATACGCAGTATTTT
CASSLGFSPSTDTQYF
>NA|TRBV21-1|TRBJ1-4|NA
TGTGCCAGCAGCAAAGGGAGGGACAGGGGGCGCCCAGGTGAAAAACTGTTTTTT
CASSKGRDRGRPGEKLFF
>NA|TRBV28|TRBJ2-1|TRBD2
TGTGCCAGCAGACCGACTAGCGGCCTCTACAATGAGCAGTTCTTC
CASRPTSGLYNEQFF
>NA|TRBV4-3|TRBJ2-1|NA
TGCGCCAGCAGCCAAGGGCAGGTATCTGAGCAGTTCTTC
CASSQGQVSEQFF
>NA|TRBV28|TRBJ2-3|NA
TGTGCCAGCAGTTTTGAGGATACGCAGTATTTT
CASSFEDTQYF
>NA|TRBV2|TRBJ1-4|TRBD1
TGTGCCAGCAGTATGCCAGGGGGCGCCCAGGAAAAACTGTTTTTT
CASSMPGGAQEKLFF
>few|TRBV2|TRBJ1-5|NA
TGTGCCAGCAGTGAGTTCCAGAATAATCAGCCCCAGCATTTT
CASSEFQNNQPQHF
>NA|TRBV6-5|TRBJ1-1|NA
TGTGCCAGCAGTTACGGGCAGAACACTGAAGCTTTCTTT
CASSYGQNTEAFF
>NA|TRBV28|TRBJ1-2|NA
TGTGCCAGCAGTCAGGGCCTGGCCTTATCTGGCTACACCTTC
CASSQGLALSGYTF
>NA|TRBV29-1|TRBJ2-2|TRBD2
TGCAGCGTTAGGGGGGGCTTAGCGGGAACGAACACCGGGGAGCTGTTTTTT
CSVRGGLAGTNTGELFF
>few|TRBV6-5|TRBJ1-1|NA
TGTGCCAGCAGTTACATAGCAGGGAAGAACACTGAAGCTTTCTTT
CASSYIAGKNTEAFF
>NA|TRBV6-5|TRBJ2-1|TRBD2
TGTGCCAGCGCCGCTTCGGGAGGGGGTGAGCAGTTCTTC
CASAASGGGEQFF
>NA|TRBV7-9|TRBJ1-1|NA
TGTGCCAGCAGCCCAACCGTTGGAGGGGAAACGACTGAAGCTTTCTTT
CASSPTVGGETTEAFF
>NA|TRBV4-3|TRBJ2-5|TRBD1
TGCGCCAGCAGCCACCTCGACAGGGAAGAGACCCAGTACTTC
CASSHLDREETQYF
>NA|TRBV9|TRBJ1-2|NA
TGTGCCAGCAGCTCTAGGGGCGATTTGGGAGGCTACACCTTC
CASSSRGDLGGYTF
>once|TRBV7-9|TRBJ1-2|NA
TGTGCCAGCAGCTTAGCGGGTAGGCTGAAGCGTGGCTACACCTTC
CASSLAGRLKRGYTF
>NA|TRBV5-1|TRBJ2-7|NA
TGCGCCAGCAGCTTAGATGAGGAGCAGTACTTC
CASSLDEEQYF
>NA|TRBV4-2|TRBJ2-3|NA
TGTGCCAGCAGCCCCCGGGTTCAGCAGGAGGCAGATACGCAGTATTTT
CASSPRVQQEADTQYF
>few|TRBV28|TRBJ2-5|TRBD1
TGTGCCAGCAGTGGACAGGGGGAGACCCAGTACTTC
CASSGQGETQYF
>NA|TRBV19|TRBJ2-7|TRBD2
TGTGCCAGTAGAAGACTAGCGGACAGCTCCTACGAGCAGTACTTC
CASRRLADSSYEQYF
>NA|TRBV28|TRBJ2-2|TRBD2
TGTGCCAGCAGCCCTAGCGGGGGCACCGGGGAGCTGTTTTTT
CASSPSGGTGELFF
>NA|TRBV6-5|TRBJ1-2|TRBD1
TGTGCCAGCAGCCGGACAGGGACTTATGGCTACACCTTC
CASSRTGTYGYTF
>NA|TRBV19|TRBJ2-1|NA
TGTGCCAGTAGTATCCCCCCCCGTGAGCAGTTCTTC
CASSIPPREQFF
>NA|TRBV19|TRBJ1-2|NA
TGTGCCAGTAGCTCTAAGAGGGGCTACACCTTC
CASSSKRGYTF
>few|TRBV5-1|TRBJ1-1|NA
TGCGCCAGCAGCTTGGAGAGGCAGAGTGAAGCTTTCTTT
CASSLERQSEAFF
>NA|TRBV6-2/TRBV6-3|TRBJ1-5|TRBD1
TGTGCCAGCAGTACCGACAGGGACAATCAGCCCCAGCATTTT
CASSTDRDNQPQHF
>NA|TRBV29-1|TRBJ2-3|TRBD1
TGCAGCGTTGTAGGGACAGGGAGCACAGATACGCAGTATTTT
CSVVGTGSTDTQYF
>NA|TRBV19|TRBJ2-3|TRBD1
TGTGCCAGTAGCGCGAACAGGGGTGGCACAGATACGCAGTATTTT
CASSANRGGTDTQYF
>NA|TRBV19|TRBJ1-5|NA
TGTGCCAGTAGTATAGATGCGATTAGCAATCAGCCCCAGCATTTT
CASSIDAISNQPQHF